Described below is a single T cell receptor (beta chain) sequence and its context. The antigen this receptor binds is unknown. It has no much larger one-base neighbor in the sample; base qualities were not kept. The sample has other DNA sequences that encode this CDR3 too. The data derive from a study of shared clonotypes between healthy human individuals (dated by TCRdb to between 2020 and 2021). As for the study more broadly: The cohort comprised two women and three men aged 18 to 49 years. Per donor, three plates each were used for CD4 naive and CD4 memory, two for CD8 naive, and one for CD8 memory. Blood TCR repertoires of five healthy adults were deeply sequenced to estimate repertoire size and the extent of clonotype sharing between individuals. Different laboratories and diverse techniques were used to prepare libraries and sequence TCR repertoires, to increase sequencing depth and limit assay-specific biases. Between about 0.8 and 9 billion PBMCs per donor were obtained by leukapheresis. The study at large found these results: Larger estimated clonotype richness was generally found for naive subsets than for memory subsets. Pairwise subsampling indicated that sequencing depth was expected to affect the degree of clonotype sharing among donors. When a handful of donors were compared, the shared fraction of clonotypes was about 5% for naive CD4, approximately 3.5% for naive CD8, 2.3% for memory CD4, and 0.35% to 0.5% for memory CD8. Compared with non-shared clonotypes, the clonotypes found in all four sorted-subset donors had higher generation probabilities. Even with the large sequencing depth, rarefaction of the sorted-subset datasets indicated that sequencing was incomplete. The genetic and exposure-history diversity represented was limited by the small number of donors. Sampling was limited to blood, and TCR repertoires in tissue likely differ from TCR repertoires in blood.

Using the deep immunoSEQ assay, multiplex PCR amplified TCR CDR3 regions from genomic DNA. For each cell subset, the extracted genomic DNA was distributed evenly across all wells of several immunoSEQ 96-well plates, and each plate served as one replicate. For sorted subsets, 200 to 250 ng of genomic DNA, equivalent to around 30,000 T cell genomes, went into each replicate PCR. Purified libraries were quantified with a Qubit 3.0 fluorometer, sized on a Bioanalyzer 2100, and re-quantified with the KAPA Library Quantification kit. Each immunoSEQ 96-well plate was sequenced on its own single-read 150-cycle Illumina NextSeq 550 flow cell. The original pipeline was this. Because only junctional sequences without quality scores were contained in the immunoSEQ output, filtering matching that applied to full-length reads could not be performed. To assign V/J genes and CDR3, sequences were annotated using PyIR, a Python wrapper for IgBLAST v1.9, with IMGT germline references. Reads were removed for weak V/J assignments (E-value above 1e-6), missing CDR3, stop codons, out-of-frame junctions, or ambiguous translated residues. V3J clonotypes were defined as sequences sharing the same inferred V gene, J gene, and CDR3 amino acid sequence. The percentage overlap between two repertoires was calculated by dividing the number of shared unique clonotypes by the size of the smaller repertoire. Repertoire richness was assessed with RTK rarefaction, the Chao1 estimator, and Recon v2.1 estimates of unobserved clonotypes. For all TCRbeta clonotypes obtained by the gDNA method from a handful of donors, generation probabilities were computed with OLGA. TCRdb provides this immuneACCESS table in a form limited to in-frame rearrangements. Some clones are lacking; in checked studies, under half of them reflect an unresolved V gene, and why the rest are absent is not known. That table is the source of V, J and clone size, and D and trimming were worked out from the DNA. The sample table shows approximately 620,000 clones, and roughly 97% are seen once. Roughly 0.05% of the sample rests with the top ten.

V and J lose 3 bases and 2 bases, and a span of 12 bases separates them. For CDR1 and CDR2, the germline V gene lists SGHRS and YFSETQ. The CDR3 sequence holds 14 residues, the cysteine and phenylalanine included. The sequence is cut down to CDR3 DNA, 42 bases in frame from base 1. The donors were healthy, HIV-negative adults with no recently reported acute infections or vaccinations. Every donor was a Caucasian adult living in Nashville, Tennessee, USA. CD4+ T cells were enriched by magnetic negative selection, after which naive cells were positively selected on CD45RA and the negative fraction was taken as the memory subset. After blood collection by leukapheresis, PBMCs were isolated using Ficoll-Histopaque density gradient centrifugation and then cryopreserved in the vapor phase of liquid nitrogen. Analytical flow cytometry was used to check the purity and quantity of every magnetically sorted T cell population. Genomic DNA was isolated from each sorted fraction and quantified by UV absorbance on a Nanodrop 2000c.

The chain employs TRBV5-1 and TRBJ2-7; the D gene is not confidently resolved. What was sequenced was naive CD4+ T cells sorted from blood. In light of the paper, this sample's cell subset or site label describes: CD45RA+ positively selected. The TCR was taken from a woman aged 25 to 39 in good health. CDR3 sequence: CASSSPGPPYEQYF. The nucleotide sequence reads as follows: TGCGCCAGCAGCTCACCCGGACCCCCCTACGAGCAGTACTTC.